The entry below gives a single T cell receptor beta chain sequence along with its context. The germline gene is not matched at one end of the junction; a read error may be the cause. These data come from a study of blood T cells in healthy people across ages. Per the germline V gene, CDR1 is SGHRS and CDR2 is YFSETQ. CDR3 length equals 13 residues. The second PCR ran about 6 to 12 cycles with a sample-barcoded 5' primer and J-beta primers. TCRdb re-called the 5' RACE reads with MiXCR, one entry per CDR3 protein. This table holds some 1.7 million distinct CDR3 sequences, 28% found once. Total RNA was isolated from each sample in quantities of at least 5 micrograms.

Material: blood. The clonotype comes from a woman in her twenties or thirties in good health. The chain has TRBV5-1 and TRBJ2-4, with D unclear. The CDR3: CASILDGRNIQYF. The CDR3 DNA is TGCGCCAGCATCTTGGATGGCCGAAACATTCAGTACTTC.